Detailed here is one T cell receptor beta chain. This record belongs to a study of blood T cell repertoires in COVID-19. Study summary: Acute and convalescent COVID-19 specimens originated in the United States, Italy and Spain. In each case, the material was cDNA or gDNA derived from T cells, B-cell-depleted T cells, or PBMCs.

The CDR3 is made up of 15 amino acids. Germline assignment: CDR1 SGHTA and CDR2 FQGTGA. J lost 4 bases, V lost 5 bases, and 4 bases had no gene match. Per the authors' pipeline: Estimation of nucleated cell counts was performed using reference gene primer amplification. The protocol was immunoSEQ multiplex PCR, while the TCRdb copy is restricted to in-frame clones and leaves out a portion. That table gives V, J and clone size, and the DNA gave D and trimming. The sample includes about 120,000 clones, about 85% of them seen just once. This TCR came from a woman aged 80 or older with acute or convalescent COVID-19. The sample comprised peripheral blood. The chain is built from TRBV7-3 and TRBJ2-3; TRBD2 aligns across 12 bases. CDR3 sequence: CASSRRLAGADTQYF. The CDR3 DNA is TGTGCCAGCAGCCGCCGACTAGCGGGGGCAGATACGCAGTATTTT.